The T cell receptor (beta chain) under discussion was sequenced for a study of blood T cell repertoires in COVID-19. As for the study in general: T cells, B-cell-depleted T cells, or PBMCs supplied cDNA or gDNA.

Germline CDR1 reads LGHNA; CDR2 reads YNFKEQ. This CDR3 contains 16 residues. Deletions cut 2 bases from V and 4 bases from J, with 14 bases between. Assay: immunoSEQ multiplex PCR; the TCRdb copy retains only in-frame clones and omits some. The repertoire holds around 170,000 clones, with roughly 90% as singletons. The sample comprised peripheral blood. The V call is TRBV4-2, the J call TRBJ1-4; a possible D gene is TRBD1 (6 bases). The TCR originated in a man aged 55 to 70 with acute or convalescent COVID-19. The chain's CDR3 is CASSQYRVGDNEKLFF. The CDR3, as DNA: TGTGCCAGCAGCCAATACAGGGTGGGGGATAATGAAAAACTGTTTTTT.